This TCR beta chain is drawn from a study of CD8 T cells in Susac syndrome. Findings and limits, study-wide: Acknowledgment was made by the study that its TCR sequencing and HLA analysis involved a relatively small number of individuals.

About 0.5 to 1 ug RNA was reverse transcribed with random hexamers. TCRdb recomputed calls from the immunoSEQ multiplex PCR reads with MiXCR, one row per CDR3 protein. Here the sample spans some 120,000 distinct CDR3 sequences, over 90% being singletons. The CDR3 covers 14 residues. With 2 bases removed from V and 1 base from J, the gap between germline ends came to 8 bases. From germline, CDR1 is MNHNY and CDR2 SVGAGI (reference sequence). About this clonotype: Its target is unknown.

The sequenced material came from CD4+ T cells from PBMCs. The sequence was collected from a human donor in good health. The gene calls are TRBV6-6 and TRBJ2-5; D perhaps matches TRBD2 (5 bases). CDR3 sequence reads: CASSYERIQETQYF. DNA for the CDR3: TGTGCCAGCAGTTACGAGCGGATCCAAGAGACCCAGTACTTC.